This T cell receptor (beta chain) appears in the sequencing data of a study of cytomegalovirus exposure and HLA in healthy donors. Primers included in the PCR were 60 Vbeta and 13 Jbeta primers. Produced via immunoSEQ multiplex PCR; TCRdb's table is partial and in-frame only. The sample shows about 89,000 clones, 85% of them seen only once. Germline loops: CDR1 MNHEY, CDR2 SVGAGI. J lost 7 bases, V lost 2 bases, and 5 bases had no gene match. There are 14 residues in the CDR3. The receptor comes from a man aged 40-49 years in good health and CMV-seropositive. The sample taken for sequencing was PBMCs. V gene TRBV6-5 combines with J gene TRBJ1-2, with 9 positions matching TRBD1. CDR3 sequence: CASSYEGQGRGYTF. CDR3 DNA sequence: TGTGCCAGCAGTTACGAGGGACAGGGCCGTGGCTACACCTTC.